The 9 T cell receptor beta chains reported below all come from one sample, sequenced in a study of cytomegalovirus exposure and HLA in healthy donors. 13 Jbeta primers and 60 Vbeta primers were used for the PCR. Clones were read by immunoSEQ multiplex PCR, and TCRdb kept only the in-frame ones, dropping some. The sample holds 200,000 to 250,000 clones, approximately 80% seen once. Sequencing was carried out using PBMCs. The receptors stem from a girl between 2 and 10 years old in good health and CMV-seronegative.

The chain is built from TRBV7-8 and TRBJ2-7; 7 bases fit TRBD2. V lost 2 bases to trimming and J lost 2 bases; unmatched junction nucleotides: 6. This CDR3 region has 15 residues. Germline V gene lookup returns CDR1 SGHVS and CDR2 FQNEAQ. The CDR3 loop is CASSLNLREPYEQYF. The CDR3 nucleotides read TGTGCCAGCAGCTTAAACCTGCGGGAGCCCTACGAGCAGTACTTC.

The chain combines TRBV27 with TRBJ1-2; D is perhaps TRBD1 (6 bases). In germline, CDR1 is MNHEY, CDR2 SMNVEV (reference sequence). The CDR3 sequence is 16 residues long. V was clipped by 3 bases and J by 3 bases, with 17 bases between them. DNA for the CDR3: TGTGCCAGCAGTTTCGGGGGGGGCGTGGGTGACTATGGCTACACCTTC. Translation: CASSFGGGVGDYGYTF.

The rearrangement links TRBV6-5 to TRBJ1-6, with 8 positions matching TRBD1. The V segment lost 5 bases and the J segment 7 bases; nucleotides outside the gene matches: 1. The CDR3 sequence is 13 residues long. CDR1 MNHEY and CDR2 SVGAGI come from the germline V gene. This CDR3 reads CASSRQGNSPLHF. The CDR3 DNA reads as TGTGCCAGCAGTCGACAGGGGAATTCACCCCTCCACTTT.

V and J are TRBV18 and TRBJ1-1; possible D gene TRBD1, 5 bases. The CDR3 totals 13 residues. The V end was cut by 4 bases, the J end by 7 bases, with 13 bases between. CDR1 is KGHSH, CDR2 LQKENI, per germline. CDR3 protein: CASSLFRQSEAFF. In DNA, the CDR3 is TGTGCCAGCTCACTTTTTCGACAGAGTGAAGCTTTCTTT.

The chain carries TRBV2 and TRBJ2-7, with 9 bases lining up with TRBD2. The CDR3 sequence is 14 residues long. Germline V CDR1 and CDR2: SNHLY, FYNNEI. V lost 8 bases to trimming and J lost 2 bases; unmatched junction nucleotides: 7. The DNA of the CDR3 is TGTGCCAGCTCGAGTGGGACTAGCACCTACGAGCAGTACTTC. Its translation: CASSSGTSTYEQYF.

The CDR3 coding sequence is TGTGCCAGTGGGACAGGGAGCTCCTACGAGCAGTACTTC. It yields the protein CASGTGSSYEQYF. The chain uses TRBV19 and TRBJ2-7, with 9 bases identical to TRBD1. This CDR3 comprises 13 residues. CDR1 and CDR2 (germline): LNHDA, SQIVND (reference sequence). The junction had 2 bases not matched to a gene; V was cut back by 8 bases and J by 0 bases.

This chain links TRBV19 with TRBJ2-3; 8 nucleotides agree with TRBD2. From germline, CDR1 is LNHDA and CDR2 SQIVND (reference sequence). The CDR3 is 15 amino acids. The V gene end was trimmed by 5 bases and the J gene end by 1 base; junction bases not matched to a gene: 5. CDR3 protein: CASSLFGGGTDTQYF. The CDR3 DNA reads TGTGCCAGTAGTCTTTTCGGGGGGGGCACAGATACGCAGTATTTT. The full variable domain, with the rest looked up from reference TRBV19 and TRBJ2-3, is DGGITQSPKYLFRKEGQNVTLSCEQNLNHDAMYWYRQDPGQGLRLIYYSQIVNDFQKGDIAEGYSVSREKKESFPLTVTSAQKNPTAFYLCASSLFGGGTDTQYFGPGTRLTVL.

This chain joins TRBV9 and TRBJ1-2; weak D call: TRBD1 (5 bases). This CDR3 has 19 amino acids. Germline V gene data show CDR1 as SGDLS and CDR2 as YYNGEE. V lost 0 bases and J 8 bases, leaving 29 bases between the germline ends. CDR3 amino acids: CASSVEDSGLWGDRKGYTF. In DNA form, the CDR3 reads TGTGCCAGCAGCGTAGAGGATTCGGGGTTGTGGGGGGACCGGAAAGGCTACACCTTC.

The rearrangement uses TRBV2 and TRBJ2-7; 9 positions agree with TRBD1. The CDR3 has 14 residues. With 6 bases clipped from V and 3 bases from J, the junction kept 6 bases outside the gene matches. Germline lookup yields CDR1 SNHLY and CDR2 FYNNEI. In nucleotides, the CDR3 is TGTGCCAGCAGCAGAACGGGACAGGGCTACGAGCAGTACTTC. Encoded protein: CASSRTGQGYEQYF. Based on the CDR3 plus reference TRBV2 and TRBJ2-7, the full variable domain is EPEVTQTPSHQVTQMGQEVILRCVPISNHLYFYWYRQILGQKVEFLVSFYNNEISEKSEIFDDQFSVERPDGSNFTLKIRSTKLEDSAMYFCASSRTGQGYEQYFGPGTRLTVT.